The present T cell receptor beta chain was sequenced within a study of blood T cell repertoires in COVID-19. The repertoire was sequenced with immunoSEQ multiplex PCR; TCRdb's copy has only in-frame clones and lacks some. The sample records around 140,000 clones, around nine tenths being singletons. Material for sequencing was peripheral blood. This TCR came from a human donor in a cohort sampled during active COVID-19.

As DNA, the CDR3 is TGTGCCAGCAGTGAAGAGGCGAGCGGGGGGTCTAACTATGGCTACACCTTC. Its translation is CASSEEASGGSNYGYTF. V gene TRBV2 combines with J gene TRBJ1-2, with D possibly being TRBD1 (5 bases). Deletions cut 1 base from V and 0 bases from J, with 15 bases between. The CDR3 contains 17 residues. In germline, CDR1 is SNHLY, CDR2 FYNNEI.